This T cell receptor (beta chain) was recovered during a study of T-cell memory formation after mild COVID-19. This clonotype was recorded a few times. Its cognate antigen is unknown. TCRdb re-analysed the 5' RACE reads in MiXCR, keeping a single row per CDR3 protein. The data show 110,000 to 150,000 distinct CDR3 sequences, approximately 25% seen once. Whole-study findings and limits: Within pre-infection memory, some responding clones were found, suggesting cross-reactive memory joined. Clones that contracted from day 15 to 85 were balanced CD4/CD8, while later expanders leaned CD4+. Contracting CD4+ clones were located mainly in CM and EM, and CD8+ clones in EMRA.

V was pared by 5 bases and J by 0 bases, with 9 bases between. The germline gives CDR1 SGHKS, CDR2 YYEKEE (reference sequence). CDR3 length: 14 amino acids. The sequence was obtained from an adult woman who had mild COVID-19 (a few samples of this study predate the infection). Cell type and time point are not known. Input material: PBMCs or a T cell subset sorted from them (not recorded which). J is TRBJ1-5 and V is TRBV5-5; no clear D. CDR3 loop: CASSGSYSNQPQHF. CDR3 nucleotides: TGTGCCAGCAGTGGAAGTTATAGCAATCAGCCCCAGCATTTT.